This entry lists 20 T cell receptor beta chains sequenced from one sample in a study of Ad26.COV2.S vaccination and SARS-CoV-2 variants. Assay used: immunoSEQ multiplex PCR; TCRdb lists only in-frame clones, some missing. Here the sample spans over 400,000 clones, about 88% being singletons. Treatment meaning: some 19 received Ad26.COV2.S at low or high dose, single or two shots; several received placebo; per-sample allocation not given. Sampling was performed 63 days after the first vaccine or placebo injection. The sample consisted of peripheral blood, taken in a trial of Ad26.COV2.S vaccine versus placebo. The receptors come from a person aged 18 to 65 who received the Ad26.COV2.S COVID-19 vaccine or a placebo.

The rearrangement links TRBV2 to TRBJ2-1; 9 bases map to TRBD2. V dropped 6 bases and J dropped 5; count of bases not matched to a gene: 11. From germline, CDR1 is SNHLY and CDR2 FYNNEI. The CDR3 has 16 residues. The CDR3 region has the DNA TGTGCCAGCAGCCCACTCTTAGCGGGAGTACACAATGAGCAGTTCTTC. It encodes CASSPLLAGVHNEQFF.

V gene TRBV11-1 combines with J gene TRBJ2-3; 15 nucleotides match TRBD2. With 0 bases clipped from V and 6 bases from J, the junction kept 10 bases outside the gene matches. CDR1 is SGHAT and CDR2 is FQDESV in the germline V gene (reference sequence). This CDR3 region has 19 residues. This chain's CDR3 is CASSLASGLAGGPPDTQYF. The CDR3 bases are TGTGCCAGCAGCTTAGCCTCAGGACTAGCGGGAGGGCCTCCCGATACGCAGTATTTT.

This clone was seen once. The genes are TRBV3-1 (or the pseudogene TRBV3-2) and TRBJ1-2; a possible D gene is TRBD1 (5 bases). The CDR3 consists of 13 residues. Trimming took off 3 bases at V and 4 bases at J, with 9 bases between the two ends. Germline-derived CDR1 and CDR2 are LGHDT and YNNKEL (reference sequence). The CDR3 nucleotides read TGTGCCAGCAGCCAGACAGATTTCTATGGCTACACCTTC. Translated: CASSQTDFYGYTF.

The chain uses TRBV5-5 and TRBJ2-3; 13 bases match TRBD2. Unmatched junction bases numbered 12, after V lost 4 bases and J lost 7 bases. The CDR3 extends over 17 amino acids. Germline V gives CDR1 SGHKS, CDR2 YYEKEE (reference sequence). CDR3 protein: CASSLRTSGRTLHTQYF. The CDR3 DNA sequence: TGTGCCAGCAGCCTCCGGACTAGCGGGAGAACACTACATACGCAGTATTTT.

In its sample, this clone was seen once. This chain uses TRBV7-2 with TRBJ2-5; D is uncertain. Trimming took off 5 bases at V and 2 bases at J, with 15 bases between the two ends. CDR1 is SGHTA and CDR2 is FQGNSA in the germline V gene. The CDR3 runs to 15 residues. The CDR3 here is CASSLVWTDQETQYF. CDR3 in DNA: TGTGCCAGCAGCCTAGTCTGGACGGATCAAGAGACCCAGTACTTC.

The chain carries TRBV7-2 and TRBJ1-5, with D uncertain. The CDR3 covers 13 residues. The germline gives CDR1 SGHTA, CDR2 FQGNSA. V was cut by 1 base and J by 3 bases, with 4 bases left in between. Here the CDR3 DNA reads TGTGCCAGCAGCTTAGACTACAATCAGCCCCAGCATTTT. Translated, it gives CASSLDYNQPQHF.

CDR3 in DNA: TGCGCCAGCAGCCTCAACGAAGGATACTCCTACGAGCAGTACGTC. Translation gives CASSLNEGYSYEQYV. This chain links TRBV4-1 with TRBJ2-7, with unresolved D. This CDR3 spans 15 amino acids. The V end was cut by 4 bases, the J end by 0 bases, with 13 bases between. Per germline, CDR1 MGHRA and CDR2 YSYEKL.

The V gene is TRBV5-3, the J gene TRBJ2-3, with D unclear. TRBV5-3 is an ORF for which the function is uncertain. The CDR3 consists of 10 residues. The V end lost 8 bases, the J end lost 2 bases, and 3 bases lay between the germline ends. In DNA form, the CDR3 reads TGTGCCAGTCCCACAGATACGCAGTATTTT. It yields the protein CASPTDTQYF.

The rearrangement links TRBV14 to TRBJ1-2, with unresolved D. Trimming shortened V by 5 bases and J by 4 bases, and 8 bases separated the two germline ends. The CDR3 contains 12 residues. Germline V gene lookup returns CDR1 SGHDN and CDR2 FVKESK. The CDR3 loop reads CASSDLRYGYTF. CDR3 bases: TGTGCCAGCAGCGATCTCCGCTATGGCTACACCTTC.

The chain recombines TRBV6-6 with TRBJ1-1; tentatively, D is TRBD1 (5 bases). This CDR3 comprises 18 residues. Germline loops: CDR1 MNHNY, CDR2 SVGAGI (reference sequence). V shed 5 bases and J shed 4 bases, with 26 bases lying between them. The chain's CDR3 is CASSPLMGAGPLGTEAFF. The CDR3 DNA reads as TGTGCCAGCAGTCCCTTGATGGGTGCAGGGCCCTTGGGCACTGAAGCTTTCTTT.

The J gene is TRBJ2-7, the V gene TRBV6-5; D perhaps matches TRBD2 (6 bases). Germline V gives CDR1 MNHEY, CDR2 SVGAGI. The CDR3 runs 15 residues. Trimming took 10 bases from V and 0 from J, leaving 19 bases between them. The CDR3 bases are TGTGCCACACGACCTACTAGCCGGAGCTCCTACGAGCAGTACGTC. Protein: CATRPTSRSSYEQYV.

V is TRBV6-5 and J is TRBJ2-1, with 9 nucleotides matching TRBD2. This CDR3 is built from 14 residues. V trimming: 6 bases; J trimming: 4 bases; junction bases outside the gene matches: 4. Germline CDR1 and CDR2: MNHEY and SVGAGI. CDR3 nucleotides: TGTGCCAGCAGACGCACTAGCGGGTACAATGAGCAGTTCTTC. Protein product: CASRRTSGYNEQFF.

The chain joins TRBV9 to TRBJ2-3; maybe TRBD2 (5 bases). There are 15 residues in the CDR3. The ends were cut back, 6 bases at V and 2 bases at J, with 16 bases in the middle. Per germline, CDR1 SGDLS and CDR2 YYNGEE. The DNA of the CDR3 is TGTGCCAGCAATTCCGGCGGGCTTTTCACAGATACGCAGTATTTT. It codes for CASNSGGLFTDTQYF.

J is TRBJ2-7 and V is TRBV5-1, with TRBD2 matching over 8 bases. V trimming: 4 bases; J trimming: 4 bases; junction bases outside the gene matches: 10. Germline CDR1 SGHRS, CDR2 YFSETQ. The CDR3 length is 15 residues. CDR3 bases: TGCGCCAGCAGCCCAAAAGCGGGGGCGGCTTACGAGCAGTACTTC. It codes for CASSPKAGAAYEQYF.

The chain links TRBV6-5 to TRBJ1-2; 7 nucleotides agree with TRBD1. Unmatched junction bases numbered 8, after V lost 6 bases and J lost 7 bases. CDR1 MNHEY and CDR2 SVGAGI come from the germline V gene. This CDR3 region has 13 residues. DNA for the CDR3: TGTGCCAGCAGCTATGACAGGGAGGGTGGCTACACCTTC. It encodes CASSYDREGGYTF.

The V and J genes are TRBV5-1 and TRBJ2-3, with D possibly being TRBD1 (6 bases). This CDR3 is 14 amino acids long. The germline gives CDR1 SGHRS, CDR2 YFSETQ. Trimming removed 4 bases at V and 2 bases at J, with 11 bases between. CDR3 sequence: CASSLGQFTDTQYF. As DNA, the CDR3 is TGCGCCAGCAGCCTAGGACAGTTCACAGATACGCAGTATTTT.

This CDR3 reads CATSDSRVRDEQFF. The CDR3 DNA follows: TGTGCCACCAGTGATTCCAGGGTTAGGGATGAGCAGTTCTTC. This chain joins TRBV24-1 and TRBJ2-1, with D possibly being TRBD1 (5 bases). The CDR3 is 14 amino acids. Deletions cut 2 bases from V and 8 bases from J, with 12 bases between. The germline V gene has CDR1 KGHDR and CDR2 SFDVKD.

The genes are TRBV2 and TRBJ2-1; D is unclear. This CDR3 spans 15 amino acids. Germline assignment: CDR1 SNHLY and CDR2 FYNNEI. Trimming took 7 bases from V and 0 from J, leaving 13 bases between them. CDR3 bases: TGTGCCAGCATTCCCAGACCGAGCTCCTACAATGAGCAGTTCTTC. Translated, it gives CASIPRPSSYNEQFF.

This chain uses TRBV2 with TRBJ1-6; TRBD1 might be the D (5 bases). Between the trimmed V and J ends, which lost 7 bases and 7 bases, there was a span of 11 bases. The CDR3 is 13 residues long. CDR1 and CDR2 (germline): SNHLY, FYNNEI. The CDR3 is CASTRGVNSPLHF. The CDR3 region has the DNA TGTGCCAGCACCAGAGGGGTCAATTCACCCCTCCACTTT.

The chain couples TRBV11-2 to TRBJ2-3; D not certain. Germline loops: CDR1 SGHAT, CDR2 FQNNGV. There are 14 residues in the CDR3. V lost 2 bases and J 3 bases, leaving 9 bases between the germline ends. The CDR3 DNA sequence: TGTGCCAGCAGCTTAAGGGCAATTACAGATACGCAGTATTTT. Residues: CASSLRAITDTQYF. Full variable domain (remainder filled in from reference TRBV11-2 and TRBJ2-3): EAGVAQSPRYKIIEKRQSVAFWCNPISGHATLYWYQQILGQGPKLLIQFQNNGVVDDSQLPKDRFSAERLKGVDSTLKIQPAKLEDSAVYLCASSLRAITDTQYFGPGTRLTVL.